The 29 T cell receptor beta chains reported below all come from one sample, sequenced in a study of cytomegalovirus exposure and HLA in healthy donors. Assay: immunoSEQ multiplex PCR; the TCRdb copy retains only in-frame clones and omits some. Seen here are roughly 280,000 clones, approximately 86% observed once, and the top ten hold about 1%. Material: PBMCs. The receptors were gathered from a woman between 18 and 29 years old in good health and CMV-seronegative.

This clone was seen ten or more times. V usage is TRBV21-1 and J usage is TRBJ2-3; the table's TRBD1 call for D was not verified on the DNA. TRBV21-1 is marked as a pseudogene. The CDR3 spans 10 residues. The CDR3 DNA reads TGTGCCAGCAGCAGGGCAAGACGGTATTTT. Translated, it gives CASSRARRYF.

J is TRBJ1-5 and V is TRBV27; D possibly corresponds to TRBD1 (6 bases). With 4 bases removed from V and 3 bases from J, the gap between germline ends came to 13 bases. The CDR3 is 15 amino acids. Germline V CDR1 and CDR2: MNHEY, SMNVEV (reference sequence). The CDR3 DNA follows: TGTGCCAGCAGTTGGTCAGGGGAGCCCAATCAGCCCCAGCATTTT. This sequence encodes CASSWSGEPNQPQHF.

The chain recombines TRBV29-1 with TRBJ2-7; unclear D gene. Per the germline V gene, CDR1 is SQVTM and CDR2 is ANQGSEA. The CDR3 runs 11 residues. Trimming cost V 7 bases and J 5 bases, with 12 bases left between them. The CDR3 nucleotides are TGCAGCGCCGGGTCCGGTGACGAGCAGTACTTC. This gives the protein CSAGSGDEQYF.

The chain combines TRBV5-1 with TRBJ2-1; no definite D call. CDR1 is SGHRS and CDR2 is YFSETQ in the germline V gene. This CDR3 comprises 16 residues. V lost 1 base and J lost 1, with 12 bases in between. Written as DNA, the CDR3 is TGCGCCAGCAGCTTGAGTCCTATACCTTCCTACAATGAGCAGTTCTTC. Translation gives CASSLSPIPSYNEQFF.

The V call is TRBV10-2, the J call TRBJ1-5, with TRBD1 as a possible D gene (5 bases). Germline CDR1 is WSHSY and CDR2 is SAAADI. The V end was cut by 0 bases, the J end by 3 bases, with 9 bases between. The CDR3 length is 15 residues. CDR3 in amino acids: CASSESRGVNQPQHF. In DNA, the CDR3 is TGCGCCAGCAGTGAGTCGCGGGGGGTCAATCAGCCCCAGCATTTT.

The V and J genes are TRBV6-5 and TRBJ2-1, with TRBD2 matching 7 bases. CDR1 and CDR2 from the germline V gene are MNHEY and SVGAGI. The J segment lost 4 bases and the V segment lost 10 bases, leaving 7 bases of the junction unmatched. The CDR3 sequence is 13 residues long. CDR3 sequence (DNA): TGTGCCATCAGCGGGAAGAGTTACAATGAGCAGTTCTTC. Translated: CAISGKSYNEQFF.

This clone was seen just once. This chain uses TRBV6-5 with TRBJ2-3, with D possibly being TRBD2 (6 bases). The CDR3 extends over 14 amino acids. Germline lookup yields CDR1 MNHEY and CDR2 SVGAGI. V was trimmed by 3 bases and J by 3 bases, leaving 10 bases between them. CDR3 sequence: CASSYGGRTDTQYF. CDR3 nucleotides: TGTGCCAGCAGTTATGGGGGGAGGACAGATACGCAGTATTTT.

This chain links TRBV4-3 with TRBJ2-7, with 8 bases fitting TRBD2. The ends lost 3 bases at V and 4 bases at J; junction bases unmatched: 11. The CDR3 totals 16 residues. Germline V CDR1 and CDR2: LGHNA, YSLEER. CDR3 nucleotides: TGCGCCAGCAGCCACACCGGTCGGGGGGGAAGATACGAGCAGTACTTC. This gives the protein CASSHTGRGGRYEQYF.

The V gene is TRBV4-3, the J gene TRBJ2-7, with D possibly matching TRBD2 (6 bases). This CDR3 has 15 amino acids. The ends were cut back, 4 bases at V and 3 bases at J, with 16 bases in the middle. The germline CDR1 and CDR2 sequences are LGHNA and YSLEER. For the CDR3, the DNA is TGCGCCAGCAGCCGCTTGGTAGCGGAGATCTACGAGCAGTACTTC. This translates into CASSRLVAEIYEQYF.

This clone has just one count. The rearrangement links TRBV27 to TRBJ2-3, with D possibly TRBD2 on 6 matching bases. CDR3 size: 15 residues. The V gene lost 3 bases and the J gene lost 5 bases, with 15 bases spanning the gap. CDR1 and CDR2 (germline): MNHEY, SMNVEV (reference sequence). CDR3 sequence: CASSFGGAGGDTQYF. In DNA form, the CDR3 reads TGTGCCAGCAGTTTTGGCGGGGCCGGGGGAGATACGCAGTATTTT.

A few counts support this clone. The chain uses TRBV28 and TRBJ1-1, with unresolved D. Germline V gene lookup returns CDR1 MDHEN and CDR2 SYDVKM. The CDR3 length is 14 residues. Trimming left V 6 bases short and J 4 bases short, with 15 bases between. Written as DNA, the CDR3 is TGTGCCAGCAGCGTCGGAGGTGGACGCACTGAAGCTTTCTTT. This codes for CASSVGGGRTEAFF. The entire variable domain, with the rest obtained from reference TRBV28 and TRBJ1-1, is as follows: DVKVTQSSRYLVKRTGEKVFLECVQDMDHENMFWYRQDPGLGLRLIYFSYDVKMKEKGDIPEGYSVSREKKERFSLILESASTNQTSMYLCASSVGGGRTEAFFGQGTRLTVV.

V is TRBV29-1 and J is TRBJ1-4, with a possible D match to TRBD1 (6 bases). There are 12 residues in the CDR3. CDR1 is SQVTM, CDR2 ANQGSEA, per germline. V was pared by 7 bases and J by 4 bases, with 10 bases between. DNA for the CDR3: TGCAGCGGTACAGGGAGTAATGAAAAACTGTTTTTT. Its translation is CSGTGSNEKLFF.

The rearrangement uses TRBV9 and TRBJ2-3, with 10 nucleotides matching TRBD2. This CDR3 is 19 amino acids long. Trimming at V came to 4 bases and at J to 3 bases, leaving 17 bases not matched to a gene. Germline values: CDR1 SGDLS, CDR2 YYNGEE. DNA of the CDR3: TGTGCCAGCAGCCCTAGGGGGACTAGCGATTTCCGAACAACAGATACGCAGTATTTT. This translates into CASSPRGTSDFRTTDTQYF.

CDR3 residues: CASSHQTSGTNEQYF. The CDR3 DNA follows: TGCGCCAGCAGCCACCAGACTAGCGGGACCAACGAGCAGTACTTC. This rearrangement joins TRBV4-1 to TRBJ2-7; 11 bases align to TRBD2. This CDR3 region has 15 residues. With V trimmed by 3 bases and J by 5 bases, 6 bases remained unmatched. From germline, CDR1 is MGHRA and CDR2 YSYEKL.

This clone was seen only once. The V gene is TRBV14, the J gene TRBJ2-7; D might be TRBD2 (7 bases). Germline-derived CDR1 and CDR2 are SGHDN and FVKESK. The CDR3 covers 15 residues. The germline V and J ends were trimmed by 5 bases and 0 bases, with 14 bases remaining between them. The CDR3 region has the DNA TGTGCCAGCAGCGCGGGGGCACAGAGCTCCTACGAGCAGTACTTC. Its translation is CASSAGAQSSYEQYF.

The chain joins TRBV6-5 to TRBJ2-7; TRBD1 might be the D (6 bases). CDR1 MNHEY and CDR2 SVGAGI come from the germline V gene. The V gene lost 0 bases and the J gene lost 2 bases, with 8 bases spanning the gap. The CDR3 consists of 14 residues. CDR3: CASSYSDRTYEQYF. The CDR3 DNA sequence: TGTGCCAGCAGTTACTCCGACAGGACCTACGAGCAGTACTTC.

The genes are TRBV6-5 and TRBJ1-2; TRBD1 agrees at 10 bases. Per germline, CDR1 MNHEY and CDR2 SVGAGI. Trimming at V came to 2 bases and at J to 5 bases, leaving 8 bases not matched to a gene. The CDR3 has 16 amino acids. The CDR3 is CASSYAWTGGGYGYTF. In DNA form, the CDR3 reads TGTGCCAGCAGTTACGCCTGGACAGGGGGGGGTTATGGCTACACCTTC.

Written as DNA, the CDR3 is TGTGCCAGCAGTTTAGGGGGCCGGGAAAAACTGTTTTTT. This codes for CASSLGGREKLFF. This chain links TRBV6-5 with TRBJ1-4; 7 bases agree with TRBD1. This CDR3 comprises 13 residues. The J segment lost 8 bases and the V segment lost 4 bases, leaving 4 bases of the junction unmatched. CDR1 and CDR2 from the germline V gene are MNHEY and SVGAGI.

The table lists this clone with a count of one. The J gene is TRBJ2-3, the V gene TRBV18; D gene uncertain. V shed 3 bases and J shed 0 bases, with 10 bases lying between them. This CDR3 is built from 15 residues. The germline CDR1 and CDR2 sequences are KGHSH and LQKENI. Here the CDR3 reads CASSPLGKSTDTQYF. CDR3 bases: TGTGCCAGCTCACCGCTAGGAAAGAGCACAGATACGCAGTATTTT.

The chain combines TRBV29-1 with TRBJ2-7; tentative D call: TRBD2 (7 bases). Trimming shortened V by 7 bases and J by 6 bases, and 16 bases separated the two germline ends. Germline lookup yields CDR1 SQVTM and CDR2 ANQGSEA. This CDR3 has 12 residues. In DNA, the CDR3 is TGCAGCGCGGGAAGGGGGGGGTCCGAGCAGTACTTC. Its protein is CSAGRGGSEQYF.

V is TRBV5-1 and J is TRBJ2-5, with 10 nucleotides matching TRBD2. The V segment lost 0 bases and the J segment 3 bases; nucleotides outside the gene matches: 8. This CDR3 has 17 residues. Germline V gene data show CDR1 as SGHRS and CDR2 as YFSETQ. The CDR3 DNA reads TGCGCCAGCAGCTTGGGAGGTACTAGCGGGAACAAAGAGACCCAGTACTTC. Its translation: CASSLGGTSGNKETQYF.

CDR3 coding DNA: TGTGCCAGCAGTGAAGCGCTATGGTCAAGCTCCTACGAGCAGTACTTC. Protein sequence: CASSEALWSSSYEQYF. This chain connects TRBV6-1 to TRBJ2-7; D unresolved. V gave up 0 bases and J gave up 0 bases, with 12 bases separating them. There are 16 residues in the CDR3. Germline V gene sequence: CDR1 MNHNS, CDR2 SASEGT.

In this sample, this clone turned up a few times. The CDR3: CASSPGVSEAFF. In DNA, the CDR3 is TGTGCCAGCAGCCCAGGGGTCTCTGAAGCTTTCTTT. V is TRBV11-2 and J is TRBJ1-1; tentatively, D is TRBD1 (6 bases). Germline lookup yields CDR1 SGHAT and CDR2 FQNNGV. V lost 5 bases and J lost 6, with 10 bases in between. The CDR3 is made up of 12 amino acids.

The genes are TRBV7-9 and TRBJ2-7, with 7 bases matching TRBD1. This CDR3 is built from 16 residues. V shed 6 bases and J 0 bases; nucleotides not matched to a gene: 11. The germline V gene encodes CDR1 SEHNR and CDR2 FQNEAQ (reference sequence). CDR3 bases: TGTGCCAGCAGATATGGGACAGATCTCAGCTCCTACGAGCAGTACTTC. This translates into CASRYGTDLSSYEQYF.

The chain uses TRBV4-2 and TRBJ1-2, with D perhaps TRBD1 (5 bases). Germline CDR1 reads LGHNA; CDR2 reads YNFKEQ. The V end lost 0 bases, the J end lost 4 bases, and 9 bases lay between the germline ends. The CDR3 runs to 14 residues. Here the CDR3 reads CASSQDDSAYGYTF. For the CDR3, the DNA is TGTGCCAGCAGCCAAGACGACAGCGCCTATGGCTACACCTTC.

V and J are TRBV6-6 and TRBJ2-7; D not resolved. This CDR3 contains 15 residues. V was pared by 2 bases and J by 0 bases, with 11 bases between. Germline assignment: CDR1 MNHNY and CDR2 SVGAGI (reference sequence). The chain's CDR3 is CASSYDSSFSYEQYF. CDR3 bases: TGTGCCAGCAGTTACGACTCGTCCTTCTCCTACGAGCAGTACTTC.

The table lists this clone with a count of one. The chain has TRBV28 and TRBJ2-7; 9 bases map to TRBD2. Germline CDR1 reads MDHEN; CDR2 reads SYDVKM. Trimming removed 5 bases from V and 2 bases from J; junction bases left unmatched: 10. The CDR3 totals 16 residues. The CDR3 sequence is CASSPRKAGGPYEQYF. The CDR3 nucleotides read TGTGCCAGCAGTCCAAGAAAGGCGGGGGGGCCCTACGAGCAGTACTTC.

The chain has TRBV2 and TRBJ2-3, with 7 positions matching TRBD1. The CDR3 consists of 14 residues. Unmatched junction bases numbered 6, after V lost 7 bases and J lost 2 bases. Germline V gives CDR1 SNHLY, CDR2 FYNNEI. The CDR3 DNA is TGTGCCAGCAACATAGACAGGGCCACAGATACGCAGTATTTT. Amino acid sequence: CASNIDRATDTQYF.

The genes are TRBV5-1 and TRBJ2-2; possibly TRBD2 for D (5 bases). The CDR3 runs 16 residues. The V end was cut by 2 bases, the J end by 2 bases, with 13 bases between. The V gene's germline CDR1 is SGHRS and CDR2 YFSETQ. CDR3 protein: CASSFRTPSNTGELFF. CDR3 nucleotides: TGCGCCAGCAGCTTTAGGACTCCTAGTAACACCGGGGAGCTGTTTTTT.